The sample holds one count of the clone carrying this TCR beta chain. What it recognizes is unknown. About 0.5 to 1 ug RNA was reverse transcribed with random hexamers. Amplification of the TCR beta CDR3 was carried out by immunoSEQ multiplex PCR, which spanned a total of 54 Vbeta and 13 Jbeta segments. TCRdb used MiXCR to reprocess the immunoSEQ multiplex PCR reads, holding one entry per CDR3 protein. The sample has more than 95,000 distinct CDR3 sequences, just under 95% seen once. CDR1 and CDR2 from the germline V gene are MNHEY and SVGEGT. This CDR3 comprises 13 residues. Trimming took 6 bases from V and 6 from J, leaving 14 bases between them. The data were taken from a study of CD8 T cells in Susac syndrome. Sequencing of TCR beta was performed on blood CD8+ and CD4+ T cells. The patients who served as multiple sclerosis controls were treatment-naive and had stable or active relapsing-remitting disease that fulfilled the revised McDonald criteria.

Study findings and constraints: The number of individuals included in the study's TCR sequencing and HLA analysis was acknowledged as relatively small.

The clonotype originates from a human donor with multiple sclerosis. The chain joins TRBV6-2 or TRBV6-3 to TRBJ1-1; no firm D call. Sequencing was performed on CD4+ T cells from PBMCs. CDR3 nucleotide sequence: TGTGCCAGCAGAACCCCGAAAGCCTCTGAAGCTTTCTTT. Amino acid sequence: CASRTPKASEAFF.